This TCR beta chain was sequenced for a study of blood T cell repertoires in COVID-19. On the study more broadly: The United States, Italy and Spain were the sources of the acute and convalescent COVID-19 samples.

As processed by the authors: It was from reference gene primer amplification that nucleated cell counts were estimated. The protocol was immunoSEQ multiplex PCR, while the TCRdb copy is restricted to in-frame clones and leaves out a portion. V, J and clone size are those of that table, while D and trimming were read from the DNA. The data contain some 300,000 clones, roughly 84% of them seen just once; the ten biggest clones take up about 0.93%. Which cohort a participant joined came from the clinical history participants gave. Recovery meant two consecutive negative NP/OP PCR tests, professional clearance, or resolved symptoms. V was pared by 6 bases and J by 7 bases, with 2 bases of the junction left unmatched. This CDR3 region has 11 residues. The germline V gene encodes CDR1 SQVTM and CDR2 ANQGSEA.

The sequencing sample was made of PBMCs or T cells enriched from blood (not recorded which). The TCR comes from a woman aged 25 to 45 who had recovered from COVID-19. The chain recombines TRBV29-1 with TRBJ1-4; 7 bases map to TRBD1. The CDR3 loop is CSVGQVEKLFF. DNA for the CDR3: TGCAGCGTAGGACAGGTTGAAAAACTGTTTTTT. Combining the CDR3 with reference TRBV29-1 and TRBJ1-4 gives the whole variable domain SAVISQKPSRDICQRGTSLTIQCQVDSQVTMMFWYRQQPGQSLTLIATANQGSEATYESGFVIDKFPISRPNLTFSTLTVSNMSPEDSSIYLCSVGQVEKLFFGSGTQLSVL.